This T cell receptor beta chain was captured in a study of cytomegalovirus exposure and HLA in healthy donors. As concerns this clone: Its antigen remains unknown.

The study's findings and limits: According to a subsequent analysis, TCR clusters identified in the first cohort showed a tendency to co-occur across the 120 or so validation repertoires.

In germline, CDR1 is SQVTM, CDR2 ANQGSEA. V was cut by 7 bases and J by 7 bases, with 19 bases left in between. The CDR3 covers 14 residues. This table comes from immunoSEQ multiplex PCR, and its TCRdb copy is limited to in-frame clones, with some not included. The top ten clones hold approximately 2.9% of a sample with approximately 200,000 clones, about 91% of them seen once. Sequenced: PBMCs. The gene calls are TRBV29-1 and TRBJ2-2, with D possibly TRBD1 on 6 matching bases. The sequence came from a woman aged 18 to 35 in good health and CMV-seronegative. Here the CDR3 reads CSGLRYRVVGELFF. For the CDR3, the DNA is TGCAGCGGCCTTCGGTACAGGGTAGTCGGGGAGCTGTTTTTT.